One sample yielded the 25 T cell receptor beta chains listed below, sequenced in a study of shared T cell receptors in the human thymus. Libraries were prepared by immunoSEQ multiplex PCR; TCRdb keeps only in-frame clonotypes and omits some of them. The sample shows some 720,000 clones, around 87% of them seen only once. Separately, the same data were catalogued under a study of human thymus T cells.

Sequencing was performed on thymocytes. The receptor source for this set is a boy younger than two with a congenital heart defect.

The chain recombines TRBV11-2 with TRBJ2-7, with 8 bases aligning to TRBD2. Germline trimming cut 5 bases from V and 0 bases from J; bases unmatched to any gene: 18. This CDR3 contains 19 residues. The germline CDR1 and CDR2 sequences are SGHAT and FQNNGV. The CDR3 DNA follows: TGTGCCAGCAGCGCCCCCGGGACTAGAGCCACCAGGGGCTCCTACGAGCAGTACTTC. Translated, it gives CASSAPGTRATRGSYEQYF.

The rearrangement uses TRBV19 and TRBJ2-1, with a tentative D call TRBD2 (5 bases). Germline assignment: CDR1 LNHDA and CDR2 SQIVND (reference sequence). CDR3 length equals 12 residues. Between the trimmed V and J ends, which lost 9 bases and 6 bases, there was a span of 12 bases. CDR3 sequence reads: CASKPAGNEQFF. For the CDR3, the DNA is TGTGCCAGCAAACCTGCGGGCAATGAGCAGTTCTTC.

This clone was found a few times. Because the CDR3 is missing its conserved closing phenylalanine or tryptophan, this is likely a read error. The rearrangement links TRBV28 to TRBJ2-7; TRBD1 aligns across 9 bases. The J segment lost 3 bases and the V segment lost 2 bases, leaving 20 bases of the junction unmatched. Per germline, CDR1 MDHEN and CDR2 SYDVKM. The CDR3 loop spans 20 amino acids. The CDR3 loop is CASSLGRPFPFGTGNYEQYL. The CDR3 nucleotides are TGTGCCAGCAGTTTAGGTCGACCCTTTCCGTTCGGGACAGGGAACTACGAGCAGTACCTC.

The V call is TRBV10-3, the J call TRBJ1-1; D gene ambiguous. V lost 4 bases and J lost 3, with 3 bases in between. Germline V CDR1 and CDR2: ENHRY, SYGVKD. The CDR3 sequence is 11 residues long. CDR3 protein: CAISADTEAFF. The DNA for the CDR3 is TGTGCCATCAGTGCGGACACTGAAGCTTTCTTT.

The genes are TRBV7-2 and TRBJ2-7; 8 positions agree with TRBD2. The length of the CDR3 is 17 residues. The V segment lost 1 base and the J segment 6 bases; nucleotides outside the gene matches: 14. Germline assignment: CDR1 SGHTA and CDR2 FQGNSA. The chain's CDR3 is CASSLGHYSRAGVEQYF. As DNA, the CDR3 is TGTGCCAGCAGCTTAGGTCATTATTCGAGAGCGGGAGTCGAGCAGTACTTC.

V is TRBV30 and J is TRBJ1-1; D remains ambiguous. The CDR3 consists of 14 residues. Germline V gene sequence: CDR1 GTSNPN, CDR2 SVGIG (reference sequence). Trimming removed 3 bases at V and 3 bases at J, with 14 bases between. CDR3 coding DNA: TGTGCCTGGAGGAGATTGGGTCGGGACACTGAAGCTTTCTTT. This gives the protein CAWRRLGRDTEAFF. The full variable domain, its missing parts supplied by reference TRBV30 and TRBJ1-1, is SQTIHQWPATLVQPVGSPLSLECTVEGTSNPNLYWYRQAAGRGLQLLFYSVGIGQISSEVPQNLSASRPQDRQFILSSKKLLLSDSGFYLCAWRRLGRDTEAFFGQGTRLTVV.

The chain carries TRBV30 and TRBJ2-7; 9 bases are shared with TRBD1. The CDR3 loop spans 20 amino acids. Germline V gives CDR1 GTSNPN, CDR2 SVGIG (reference sequence). V shed 0 bases and J 0 bases; nucleotides not matched to a gene: 18. CDR3 DNA sequence: TGTGCCTGGAGTGTCCCCTTTCACAAGACAGGGGGACCCTTCTCCTACGAGCAGTACTTC. Amino acid sequence: CAWSVPFHKTGGPFSYEQYF.

This chain links TRBV29-1 with TRBJ2-7, with a tentative D call TRBD2 (5 bases). Germline V gene lookup returns CDR1 SQVTM and CDR2 ANQGSEA. The CDR3 has 12 residues. In nucleotides, the CDR3 is TGCACCCCGAGAGGGCGGTTGGACGAGCAGTACTTC. The encoded protein is CTPRGRLDEQYF.

The V and J genes are TRBV11-2 and TRBJ2-1, with 9 positions matching TRBD2. The CDR3 has 18 residues. Germline CDR1 and CDR2: SGHAT and FQNNGV. The junction had 18 bases not matched to a gene; V was cut back by 3 bases and J by 9 bases. CDR3 DNA: TGTGCCAGCAGCTTCTTGGTCTCCGGGGCGGGAGGGCCTTGTGAGCAGTTCTTC. This sequence encodes CASSFLVSGAGGPCEQFF.

The chain joins TRBV30 to TRBJ2-3; TRBD2 matches at 9 bases. Germline V gives CDR1 GTSNPN, CDR2 SVGIG (reference sequence). The CDR3 totals 18 residues. V gave up 5 bases and J gave up 1 base; unmatched junction bases: 16. The CDR3 spells CAWRPRRREGVGTDTQYF. CDR3 sequence (DNA): TGTGCCTGGCGCCCCCGGCGGCGGGAGGGGGTTGGCACAGATACGCAGTATTTT. Supplemented by reference TRBV30 and TRBJ2-3, the full variable domain reads SQTIHQWPATLVQPVGSPLSLECTVEGTSNPNLYWYRQAAGRGLQLLFYSVGIGQISSEVPQNLSASRPQDRQFILSSKKLLLSDSGFYLCAWRPRRREGVGTDTQYFGPGTRLTVL.

This chain uses TRBV5-1 with TRBJ2-5; D perhaps matches TRBD1 (6 bases). This CDR3 has 14 amino acids. Germline loops: CDR1 SGHRS, CDR2 YFSETQ. V was trimmed by 0 bases and J by 4 bases, leaving 10 bases between them. In DNA, the CDR3 is TGCGCCAGCAGCTTGGTAGGGGGTGGAGAGACCCAGTACTTC. Its translation: CASSLVGGGETQYF.

The rearrangement joins TRBV10-2 to TRBJ2-5; TRBD1 aligns across 9 bases. CDR1 and CDR2 (germline): WSHSY, SAAADI. V shed 4 bases, J shed 2 bases, and the junction held 5 bases outside the gene matches. The CDR3 has 15 amino acids. The CDR3: CASSVSDRGQETQYF. CDR3 coding DNA: TGCGCCAGCAGTGTGAGCGACAGGGGGCAAGAGACCCAGTACTTC.

The rearrangement uses TRBV28 and TRBJ2-2, with 9 bases matching TRBD2. CDR1 and CDR2 (germline): MDHEN, SYDVKM. V was clipped by 4 bases and J by 6 bases; unmatched bases: 12. CDR3 length: 17 residues. CDR3 bases: TGTGCCAGCAGTTACCCTAGTAGCGGGAGTACGTCCGGGGAGCTGTTTTTT. Its translation: CASSYPSSGSTSGELFF. Using reference TRBV28 and TRBJ2-2 for the parts outside the CDR3, the full variable domain is DVKVTQSSRYLVKRTGEKVFLECVQDMDHENMFWYRQDPGLGLRLIYFSYDVKMKEKGDIPEGYSVSREKKERFSLILESASTNQTSMYLCASSYPSSGSTSGELFFGEGSRLTVL.

This clone was observed a few times. The chain has TRBV28 and TRBJ2-1; a weak D match, TRBD2 (5 bases). The CDR3 contains 16 residues. Trimming took off 6 bases at V and 0 bases at J, with 15 bases between the two ends. The germline V gene has CDR1 MDHEN and CDR2 SYDVKM. CDR3 sequence reads: CASSPRDGVSYNEQFF. The CDR3 nucleotides are TGTGCCAGCAGCCCCCGTGACGGGGTCTCCTACAATGAGCAGTTCTTC.

The chain recombines TRBV6-5 with TRBJ1-2, with 7 nucleotides matching TRBD1. The CDR3 loop spans 13 amino acids. The germline V gene has CDR1 MNHEY and CDR2 SVGAGI. V was clipped by 2 bases and J by 6 bases; unmatched bases: 3. The CDR3: CASSYTGVHGYTF. Written as DNA, the CDR3 is TGTGCCAGCAGTTACACAGGGGTGCATGGCTACACCTTC.

V gene TRBV21-1 combines with J gene TRBJ2-3; the table names TRBD2, a call not compared with the DNA. TRBV21-1 is deemed a pseudogene. The CDR3 runs to 20 residues. This chain's CDR3 is CASSKKYAKATGGPADTQYF. CDR3 DNA: TGTGCCAGCAGCAAAAAGTACGCCAAAGCCACGGGGGGCCCCGCAGATACGCAGTATTTT.

This rearrangement joins TRBV2 to TRBJ2-1; D might be TRBD2 (6 bases). The V end lost 5 bases, the J end lost 0 bases, and 11 bases lay between the germline ends. There are 15 residues in the CDR3. Looked up from germline, CDR1 is SNHLY and CDR2 is FYNNEI. The CDR3 spells CASSSLAYSYNEQFF. CDR3 DNA sequence: TGTGCCAGCAGTAGTCTAGCGTACTCCTACAATGAGCAGTTCTTC.

The table lists this clone with a few counts. This chain connects TRBV28 to TRBJ2-4; D is unclear. The V gene's germline CDR1 is MDHEN and CDR2 SYDVKM. The CDR3 covers 17 residues. The V and J ends lost 6 bases and 0 bases respectively, with 18 bases between them. CDR3 in DNA: TGTGCCAGCAGCCCTACCTCACCCCGAGGAGCCAAAAACATTCAGTACTTC. The encoded protein is CASSPTSPRGAKNIQYF.

The chain recombines TRBV6-5 with TRBJ1-2; no clear D gene. CDR1 and CDR2 from the germline V gene are MNHEY and SVGAGI. CDR3 length equals 14 residues. V was pared by 5 bases and J by 5 bases, with 15 bases between. The CDR3 region has the DNA TGTGCCAGCAGTGAAGTGGGCAGGCCGTATGGCTACACCTTC. Its translation is CASSEVGRPYGYTF.

This clone has just a few counts. The chain carries TRBV12-2 and TRBJ2-7; the table's D call, TRBD2, has no DNA check behind it. TRBV12-2 has pseudogene status. The CDR3 sequence is 12 residues long. CDR3 loop: CAARDYPYEQYF. The CDR3 DNA reads as TGTGCGGCAAGGGACTACCCCTACGAGCAGTACTTC.

The V and J genes are TRBV7-3 and TRBJ2-3; possible D gene TRBD2, 7 bases. This CDR3 spans 16 amino acids. Germline-derived CDR1 and CDR2 are SGHTA and FQGTGA. Trimming pared 5 bases from V and 4 bases from J, leaving 19 bases between. DNA for the CDR3: TGTGCCAGCAGCCCAAGGGGGGAGGGCCGAGCAGATACGCAGTATTTT. Its protein is CASSPRGEGRADTQYF. The complete variable domain, with remaining parts taken from reference TRBV7-3 and TRBJ2-3, reads GAGVSQTPSNKVTEKGKYVELRCDPISGHTALYWYRQSLGQGPEFLIYFQGTGAADDSGLPNDRFFAVRPEGSVSTLKIQRTERGDSAVYLCASSPRGEGRADTQYFGPGTRLTVL.

V is TRBV7-9 and J is TRBJ2-7; 8 positions match TRBD2. The CDR3 covers 18 residues. The trim removed 7 bases at V and 0 bases at J, leaving 17 bases unmatched. Germline CDR1 reads SEHNR; CDR2 reads FQNEAQ (reference sequence). In DNA, the CDR3 is TGTGCCAGCACCCCTCTCCGCGGGAGGCCGACCTACTCCTACGAGCAGTACTTC. Protein product: CASTPLRGRPTYSYEQYF.

This clone appeared once. The chain is built from TRBV2 and TRBJ1-5; 11 nucleotides agree with TRBD1. The CDR3 runs 15 residues. V shed 6 bases and J 0 bases; nucleotides not matched to a gene: 1. Germline CDR1 and CDR2: SNHLY and FYNNEI. For the CDR3, the DNA is TGTGCCAGCAGAGGACAGGGGGCTAGCAATCAGCCCCAGCATTTT. As protein: CASRGQGASNQPQHF.

This chain uses TRBV15 with TRBJ2-1; 10 bases agree with TRBD2. V shed 4 bases and J 9 bases; nucleotides not matched to a gene: 15. Per germline, CDR1 LNHNV and CDR2 YYDKDF (reference sequence). This CDR3 is built from 17 residues. The CDR3 bases are TGTGCCACCAGCATGGCTAGCGGGAGTTATCCCCACCTTGAGCAGTTCTTC. Its translation is CATSMASGSYPHLEQFF.

The table lists this clone with a few counts. This chain joins TRBV4-1 and TRBJ2-7, with TRBD1 matching over 7 bases. The CDR3 runs 16 residues. Germline lookup yields CDR1 MGHRA and CDR2 YSYEKL. Unmatched junction bases numbered 10, after V lost 0 bases and J lost 5 bases. CDR3 nucleotide sequence: TGCGCCAGCAGCCAAGATCCCCCCAGGGGGATCCACGAGCAGTACTTC. As protein: CASSQDPPRGIHEQYF.